Reported below is one T cell receptor (beta chain). Antigen: not known. These data are taken from a study of shared clonotypes between healthy human individuals. In the study overall: The donor group consisted of a couple of women and a few men, aged 18 to 49. Whole-study findings and limits: Sequencing depth was a factor that was expected to affect clonotype sharing among donors. Generally, naive subsets came out with larger estimated richness than memory subsets.

A CD45RA+ naive subset and a CD45RA-negative memory subset were split from CD4+ cells. TCRdb keeps only in-frame clones here, not all; method: immunoSEQ multiplex PCR. The sample has millions of clones, approximately 90% seen once. CDR3 length: 16 amino acids. Trimming took off 7 bases at V and 4 bases at J, with 19 bases between the two ends. Germline CDR1 MGHRA, CDR2 YSYEKL. The sequenced sample consisted of naive CD4+ T cells sorted from blood. The subset here: CD45RA+ positively selected. The chain recombines TRBV4-1 with TRBJ1-4, with D possibly TRBD1 on 5 matching bases. The source of this sequence is a man younger than 35 in good health. CDR3 DNA: TGCGCCAGCAATCCTTCATGGGGCGGATTTAATGAAAAACTGTTTTTT. Encoded protein: CASNPSWGGFNEKLFF.